This is a list of T cell receptor beta chains from one sample in a study of T cells after yellow fever vaccination. In TCRdb, the 5' RACE reads were re-called with MiXCR into one record per CDR3 protein. The table records under 50,000 distinct CDR3 sequences, 5.5% to 8% of them present only once. This material consisted of PBMCs, either bulk or a sorted T-cell subset (CD4+, CD8+, memory, or dextramer-sorted; not recorded which), taken 45 days after the yellow fever booster vaccination. These receptors were obtained from a man younger than 45 who received the YFV17D yellow fever vaccine. The CDR3 runs from the conserved cysteine through the conserved F or W. Each record gives: J gene, clone size, D gene, V gene, CDR3 protein, CDR3 DNA. D genes are given only for firm matches. Not all rows give a size; the values are once, few, many and, for expanded clones, a class.

J: TRBJ1-3; size: -; D: TRBD1; V: TRBV7-2; CDR3: CASSSQQGVGNTIYF; DNA: TGTGCCAGCAGCTCTCAACAGGGGGTCGGAAACACCATATATTTT
J: TRBJ2-5; size: -; D: -; V: TRBV7-2; CDR3: CASSLSGARETQYF; DNA: TGTGCCAGCAGCTTATCAGGGGCGCGTGAGACCCAGTACTTC
J: TRBJ1-4; size: -; D: -; V: TRBV20-1; CDR3: CSARAPRPNRNEKLFF; DNA: TGCAGTGCTAGAGCCCCCAGACCTAACCGGAATGAAAAACTGTTTTTT
J: TRBJ2-5; size: few; D: TRBD2; V: TRBV24-1; CDR3: CATSDDSGRDQETQYF; DNA: TGTGCCACCAGTGATGACAGCGGGAGGGACCAAGAGACCCAGTACTTC
J: TRBJ2-5; size: few; D: TRBD1; V: TRBV20-1; CDR3: CSPKRPPGQGSETQYF; DNA: TGCAGTCCGAAGAGACCACCGGGACAGGGGTCGGAGACCCAGTACTTC
J: TRBJ2-1; size: few; D: TRBD2; V: TRBV6-5; CDR3: CASRASGRWNEQFF; DNA: TGTGCCAGCAGGGCTAGCGGGAGGTGGAATGAGCAGTTCTTC
J: TRBJ1-5; size: -; D: TRBD1; V: TRBV15; CDR3: CATSRGGTGNQPQHF; DNA: TGTGCCACCAGCAGAGGAGGGACAGGCAATCAGCCCCAGCATTTT
J: TRBJ2-1; size: many; D: -; V: TRBV7-2; CDR3: CASSLAGRGRYNEQFF; DNA: TGTGCCAGCAGCTTAGCGGGGCGGGGGCGGTACAATGAGCAGTTCTTC
J: TRBJ2-5; size: few; D: -; V: TRBV29-1; CDR3: CSVEPPGARGETQYF; DNA: TGCAGCGTTGAACCCCCGGGCGCGAGAGGGGAGACCCAGTACTTC
J: TRBJ1-3; size: -; D: -; V: TRBV20-1; CDR3: CSATGGSLSGNTIYF; DNA: TGCAGTGCGACAGGCGGGTCCCTCTCTGGAAACACCATATATTTT
J: TRBJ1-1; size: few; D: -; V: TRBV12-3/TRBV12-4; CDR3: CASRGAGNEAFF; DNA: TGTGCCAGCAGGGGGGCAGGGAATGAAGCTTTCTTT
J: TRBJ2-5; size: few; D: TRBD2; V: TRBV7-2; CDR3: CASSLGGTSGGETQYF; DNA: TGTGCCAGCAGCTTAGGTGGGACTAGCGGTGGAGAGACCCAGTACTTC
J: TRBJ1-5; size: -; D: -; V: TRBV2; CDR3: CASSERRRSNQPQHF; DNA: TGTGCCAGCAGTGAACGCAGGAGGAGCAATCAGCCCCAGCATTTT